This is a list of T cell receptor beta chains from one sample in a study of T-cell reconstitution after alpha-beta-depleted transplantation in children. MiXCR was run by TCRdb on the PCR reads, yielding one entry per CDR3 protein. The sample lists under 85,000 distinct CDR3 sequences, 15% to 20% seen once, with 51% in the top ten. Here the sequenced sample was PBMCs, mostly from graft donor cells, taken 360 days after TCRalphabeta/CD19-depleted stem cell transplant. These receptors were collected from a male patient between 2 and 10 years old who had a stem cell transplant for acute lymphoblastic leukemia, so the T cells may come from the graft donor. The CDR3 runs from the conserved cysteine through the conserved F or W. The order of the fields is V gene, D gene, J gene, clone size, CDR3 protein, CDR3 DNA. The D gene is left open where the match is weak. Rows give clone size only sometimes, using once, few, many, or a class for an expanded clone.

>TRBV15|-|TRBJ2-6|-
CATSRDLDRTHFSGANVLTF
TGTGCCACCAGCAGAGATCTGGACAGAACGCACTTCTCTGGGGCCAACGTCCTGACTTTC
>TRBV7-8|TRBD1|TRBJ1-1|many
CASSLRTGDVTEAFF
TGTGCCAGCAGCCTCAGGACAGGGGACGTCACTGAAGCTTTCTTT
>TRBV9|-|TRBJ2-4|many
CASSKTGLTKNIQYF
TGTGCCAGCAGCAAGACAGGATTAACCAAAAACATTCAGTACTTC
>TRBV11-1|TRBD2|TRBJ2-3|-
CASSPRWREGQDLDTQYF
TGTGCCAGCAGCCCGAGGTGGCGGGAGGGGCAGGATCTGGATACGCAGTATTTT
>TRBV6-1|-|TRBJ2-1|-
CASSEIWDYNEQFF
TGTGCCAGCAGTGAAATTTGGGACTACAATGAGCAGTTCTTC
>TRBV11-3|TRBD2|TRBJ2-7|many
CASSLLQGGFYEQYF
TGTGCCAGCAGCTTACTGCAGGGAGGGTTCTACGAGCAGTACTTC
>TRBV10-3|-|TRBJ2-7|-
CAISMNSGTREKQYF
TGTGCCATCAGTATGAACTCCGGGACCAGAGAAAAGCAGTACTTC
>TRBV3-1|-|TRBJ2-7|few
CASSHGSYNEQYF
TGTGCCAGCAGCCACGGGAGTTACAACGAGCAGTACTTC
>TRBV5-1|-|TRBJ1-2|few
CASSLVRGSNYGYTF
TGCGCCAGCAGCTTGGTGCGGGGATCTAACTATGGCTACACCTTC
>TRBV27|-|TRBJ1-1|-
CASRPTGILTEAFF
TGTGCCAGCAGACCAACCGGGATTTTAACTGAAGCTTTCTTT
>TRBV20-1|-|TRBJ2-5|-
CSARRETQYF
TGCAGTGCTAGGAGGGAGACCCAGTACTTC
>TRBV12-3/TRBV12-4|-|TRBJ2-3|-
CASSRRQFTSTDTQYF
TGTGCCAGCAGCCGTCGACAGTTTACTAGCACAGATACGCAGTATTTT
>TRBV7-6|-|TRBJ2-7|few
CASSPDETYEQYF
TGTGCCAGCAGCCCGGACGAAACCTACGAGCAGTACTTC
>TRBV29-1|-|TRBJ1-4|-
CSVEGMNEKLFF
TGCAGCGTTGAAGGCATGAATGAAAAACTGTTTTTT
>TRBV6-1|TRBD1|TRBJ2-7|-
CASRSTGTEAIPIYEQYF
TGTGCCAGCAGATCTACCGGGACAGAGGCGATTCCGATCTACGAGCAGTACTTC
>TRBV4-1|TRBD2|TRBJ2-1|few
CASSPRLAGGNEQFF
TGCGCCAGCAGCCCCCGGCTAGCGGGAGGGAATGAGCAGTTCTTC
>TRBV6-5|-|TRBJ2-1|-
CASSYLRPTGSSYNEQFF
TGTGCCAGCAGTTACCTACGTCCGACCGGAAGCTCCTACAATGAGCAGTTCTTC
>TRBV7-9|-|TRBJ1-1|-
CASSLHQGNTEAFF
TGTGCCAGCAGCCTACACCAAGGGAACACTGAAGCTTTCTTT
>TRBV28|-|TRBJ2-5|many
CASSMEGPKTQYF
TGTGCCAGCAGCATGGAAGGTCCCAAGACCCAGTACTTC
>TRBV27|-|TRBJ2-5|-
CASSTMDTQETQYF
TGTGCCAGCAGTACTATGGACACCCAAGAGACCCAGTACTTC